This is a list of T cell receptor beta chains from one sample in a study of CD8 T cells in Susac syndrome. TCRdb reanalysed the immunoSEQ multiplex PCR reads using MiXCR and keeps one entry per CDR3 protein. The sample consists of hundreds of thousands of distinct CDR3 sequences, 93% of them appearing once. The specimen was CD4+ T cells from PBMCs. These receptors were taken from a human donor with multiple sclerosis. Each CDR3 is given without its conserved first and last residue. Fields, in order: clone size, V gene, CDR3 protein. Only some rows state a clone size, as once, few, many or a class for expanded clones.

abundance: few; v_gene: TRBV4-1; CDR3aa: ASSLLGGRDTQY
abundance: .; v_gene: TRBV23-1; CDR3aa: ASSQSKDRGDQPQH
abundance: .; v_gene: TRBV10-3; CDR3aa: ASSQNRAGTEAF
abundance: .; v_gene: TRBV27; CDR3aa: ASSQYKILTDTQY
abundance: .; v_gene: TRBV28; CDR3aa: ASVPGTGSVADTQY
abundance: .; v_gene: TRBV20-1; CDR3aa: SARQGIYEQY
abundance: .; v_gene: TRBV11-3; CDR3aa: ASSLEQYYEQY
abundance: .; v_gene: TRBV28; CDR3aa: ASRDRGTHGYT
abundance: once; v_gene: TRBV6-1; CDR3aa: ASLGTGDTGELF
abundance: few; v_gene: TRBV7-3; CDR3aa: ASSLRTDTEAF
abundance: .; v_gene: TRBV20-1; CDR3aa: SANTDTHQPQH
abundance: .; v_gene: TRBV20-1; CDR3aa: SASPRGSSPLH
abundance: once; v_gene: TRBV29-1; CDR3aa: SVEVTGTDWYWTEAF
abundance: .; v_gene: TRBV6-5; CDR3aa: ASRRAHEQY
abundance: .; v_gene: TRBV9; CDR3aa: ASSVDPGLSYNEQF
abundance: once; v_gene: TRBV25-1; CDR3aa: ASRIDRGYGYT
abundance: .; v_gene: TRBV5-6; CDR3aa: ASSLEGWGYNEQY
abundance: .; v_gene: TRBV3-1; CDR3aa: ASSQAAGGADYGYT
abundance: .; v_gene: TRBV9; CDR3aa: ASSVGGLVYEQY
abundance: .; v_gene: TRBV2; CDR3aa: ASTPISSTDTQY
abundance: .; v_gene: TRBV7-9; CDR3aa: ASSLETDRQAF
abundance: .; v_gene: TRBV20-1; CDR3aa: SAETGVETQY